The next 4 T cell receptor beta chains were all read from a single sample in a study of blood T cells in healthy people across ages. A J-beta primer mix and a sample-barcoded 5' primer were used in a second PCR of about 7 to 12 cycles. TCRdb analysed the 5' RACE reads with MiXCR anew, one entry per CDR3 protein. Of about 1.6 million distinct CDR3 sequences listed, about 32% were seen once; the top ten hold roughly 10%. Sequenced material: blood. All receptors derive from a woman in her 30s in good health.

This clonotype turned up a few times. The gene calls are TRBV9 and TRBJ1-5; no clear D gene. This CDR3 has 14 amino acids. V lost 4 bases and J lost 7, with 15 bases in between. Germline V gene data show CDR1 as SGDLS and CDR2 as YYNGEE. The CDR3 nucleotides are TGTGCCAGCAGCCCTCACCCGGATGGCCAGCCCCAGCATTTT. This translates into CASSPHPDGQPQHF.

V usage is TRBV7-2 and J usage is TRBJ1-4, with a possible D match to TRBD1 (5 bases). The CDR3 totals 15 residues. The V gene lost 2 bases and the J gene lost 7 bases, with 14 bases spanning the gap. Germline CDR1 SGHTA, CDR2 FQGNSA. The CDR3 loop reads CASSLLQGGGEKLFF. CDR3 coding DNA: TGTGCCAGCAGCTTACTGCAGGGTGGGGGTGAAAAACTGTTTTTT.

This clonotype turned up a few times. V is TRBV5-1 and J is TRBJ2-7; D might be TRBD1 (6 bases). The CDR3 totals 15 residues. The V gene lost 0 bases and the J gene lost 2 bases, with 12 bases spanning the gap. CDR1 is SGHRS and CDR2 is YFSETQ in the germline V gene. The CDR3 here is CASSLEDRPTYEQYF. The CDR3 DNA follows: TGCGCCAGCAGCTTGGAGGACAGACCAACCTACGAGCAGTACTTC. Variable domain in full (rest from reference TRBV5-1 and TRBJ2-7): KAGVTQTPRYLIKTRGQQVTLSCSPISGHRSVSWYQQTPGQGLQFLFEYFSETQRNKGNFPGRFSGRQFSNSRSEMNVSTLELGDSALYLCASSLEDRPTYEQYFGPGTRLTVT.

The rearrangement joins TRBV14 to TRBJ2-1; the D call may be TRBD1 or TRBD2 (5 bases each). The ends were cut back, 2 bases at V and 7 bases at J, with 12 bases in the middle. The CDR3 runs 14 residues. CDR1 is SGHDN and CDR2 is FVKESK in the germline V gene. CDR3 residues: CASSQLGVGNEQFF. CDR3 nucleotides: TGTGCCAGCAGCCAACTGGGGGTGGGGAATGAGCAGTTCTTC.